This T cell receptor (beta chain) was recorded in a study of blood T cell repertoires in COVID-19. Across the whole study: The United States, Italy and Spain supplied acute and convalescent COVID-19 samples.

Only one count was recorded for this clone. In the authors' workflow: Nucleated cell counts were estimated from reference gene primer amplification. Assay: immunoSEQ multiplex PCR; the TCRdb copy retains only in-frame clones and omits some. That table furnishes V, J and clone size, whereas the DNA furnished D and trimming. The table records about 8,300 clones, approximately 88% of them present only once. The germline CDR1 and CDR2 sequences are SGHRS and YFSETQ. The V and J ends lost 1 base and 5 bases respectively, with 10 bases between them. The CDR3 runs to 13 residues. The sequenced material came from peripheral blood. V gene TRBV5-1 combines with J gene TRBJ2-7, with no clear D. The receptor was isolated from a human donor in a cohort sampled during active COVID-19. CDR3 in DNA: TGCGCCAGCAGCTTGTGGTTAGTAGACGAGCAGTACTTC. Translating it yields CASSLWLVDEQYF. Based on the CDR3 plus reference TRBV5-1 and TRBJ2-7, the full variable domain is KAGVTQTPRYLIKTRGQQVTLSCSPISGHRSVSWYQQTPGQGLQFLFEYFSETQRNKGNFPGRFSGRQFSNSRSEMNVSTLELGDSALYLCASSLWLVDEQYFGPGTRLTVT.